This TCR beta chain comes out of a study of T cells in Graves' hyperthyroidism and ophthalmopathy. The CDR3 regions of TCR beta were amplified from RNA transcripts. An initial round of RT-PCR targeting the TCR CDR3 relied on the HTBI primer set. Each CDR3 protein is one row after TCRdb ran MiXCR on the multiplex PCR reads. Among a few hundred thousand distinct CDR3 sequences, 15% to 19% were seen once, and the ten largest hold 14%. Germline V gene sequence: CDR1 SGHRS, CDR2 YFSETQ. This CDR3 is 17 amino acids long. Deletions cut 0 bases from V and 1 base from J, with 16 bases between. In this sample, this clonotype turned up many times.

The TCR sequence derives from a young woman with Graves' hyperthyroidism. V and J are TRBV5-1 and TRBJ1-1; D gene ambiguous. The sample was blood. The DNA of the CDR3 is TGCGCCAGCAGCTTGGGTATTCTGGGTGGGAAGAACACTGAAGCTTTCTTT. Amino acids: CASSLGILGGKNTEAFF.